The 23 T cell receptor beta chains below were found in one sample sequenced in a study of T cell repertoires in cytomegalovirus infection. TCRdb processed the reads anew with MiXCR; each CDR3 protein has one entry. The sample records some 500,000 distinct CDR3 sequences, 33% being singletons. These TCRs are of unknown antigen specificity. Sequencing was performed on cultured PBMCs, taken from culture after CMV antigen stimulation. These receptors came from a human donor in good health (CMV status not recorded). Some clones in this sample may be carry-over from other donors' samples.

V is TRBV10-3 and J is TRBJ1-5; D perhaps matches TRBD1 (6 bases). Germline V gene data show CDR1 as ENHRY and CDR2 as SYGVKD. The CDR3 has 13 residues. The V end lost 8 bases, the J end lost 2 bases, and 10 bases lay between the germline ends. For the CDR3, the DNA is TGTGCCATCCGACAGGAAGGCAATCAGCCCCAGCATTTT. Protein: CAIRQEGNQPQHF.

This clonotype was counted a few times. The genes are TRBV7-2 and TRBJ2-1; possibly TRBD2 for D (5 bases). Germline loops: CDR1 SGHTA, CDR2 FQGNSA. Trimming took 3 bases from V and 1 from J, leaving 16 bases between them. The CDR3 extends over 17 amino acids. CDR3 protein: CASSLLLGGQSYNEQFF. The CDR3 bases are TGTGCCAGCAGCTTGCTCTTGGGCGGGCAATCCTACAATGAGCAGTTCTTC.

This clonotype was counted a few times. The chain combines TRBV7-9 with TRBJ1-2; possible D gene TRBD1, 6 bases. Trimming pared 5 bases from V and 0 bases from J, leaving 16 bases between. Per the germline V gene, CDR1 is SEHNR and CDR2 is FQNEAQ (reference sequence). The CDR3 length is 16 residues. In nucleotides, the CDR3 is TGTGCCAGCAGCCGTGGGGCGGACAGCCCTAACTATGGCTACACCTTC. Translated, it gives CASSRGADSPNYGYTF.

The chain joins TRBV6-2 or TRBV6-3 to TRBJ2-5; D may be TRBD1 or TRBD2 (5 bases each). CDR1 MNHEY and CDR2 SVGEGT come from the germline V gene. The CDR3 is made up of 17 amino acids. Between the trimmed V and J ends, which lost 0 bases and 1 base, there was a span of 15 bases. CDR3 coding DNA: TGTGCCAGCAGTTACTCGAGCAGAGGGACCCCCCAAGAGACCCAGTACTTC. This codes for CASSYSSRGTPQETQYF.

This clonotype came up a few times. The chain has TRBV12-3 or TRBV12-4 and TRBJ2-7, with D hard to call. The V end lost 6 bases, the J end lost 7 bases, and 10 bases lay between the germline ends. CDR3 length: 11 amino acids. CDR3 in DNA: TGTGCCAGCAGCCCATGGAATGAGCAGTACGTC. It is translated as CASSPWNEQYV.

The V call is TRBV12-3 or TRBV12-4, the J call TRBJ1-6; D ambiguous. V lost 5 bases and J lost 9, with 8 bases in between. The CDR3 contains 12 residues. The CDR3 DNA sequence: TGTGCCAGCAGTCTCTGGGGTTCACCCCTCCACTTT. Translating gives CASSLWGSPLHF.

This clonotype was counted between two and nine times. J is TRBJ2-3 and V is TRBV12-3 or TRBV12-4, with 7 bases fitting TRBD2. The CDR3 length is 15 residues. Losses at the gene ends were 10 bases for V and 2 bases for J; bases not matched to a gene: 12. CDR3 nucleotide sequence: TGTGCCACTTCTTTTACGGGAGGCCCCACAGATACGCAGTATTTT. Translating gives CATSFTGGPTDTQYF.

The chain combines TRBV7-9 with TRBJ2-1; D is perhaps TRBD1 or TRBD2 (5 bases each). Germline values: CDR1 SEHNR, CDR2 FQNEAQ (reference sequence). The V end was cut by 1 base, the J end by 5 bases, with 15 bases between. CDR3 size: 16 residues. CDR3 sequence (DNA): TGTGCCAGCAGCTTAGGGGGGATCACATGGGACAATGAGCAGTTCTTC. Protein: CASSLGGITWDNEQFF.

DNA for the CDR3: TGTGCCAGCATGGGGCAGAATCACCGGAGTGAGCAGTTCTTC. It is translated as CASMGQNHRSEQFF. This chain connects TRBV12-3 or TRBV12-4 to TRBJ2-1; weak D call: TRBD1 (5 bases). V lost 7 bases, J lost 9 bases, and 19 bases lay in between. The CDR3 runs 14 residues.

The chain links TRBV2 to TRBJ2-3; D gene unclear. The CDR3 is 14 residues long. Germline CDR1 reads SNHLY; CDR2 reads FYNNEI. Trimming cost V 1 base and J 4 bases, with 9 bases left between them. The CDR3 DNA is TGTGCCAGCAGTGAAGAGCAGGTCTCAGATACGCAGTATTTT. As protein: CASSEEQVSDTQYF.

The chain combines TRBV7-9 with TRBJ1-1; D perhaps matches TRBD1 (5 bases). Germline V CDR1 and CDR2: SEHNR, FQNEAQ (reference sequence). The V gene lost 2 bases and the J gene lost 6 bases, with 7 bases spanning the gap. CDR3 length: 12 amino acids. CDR3 residues: CASSLLGAEAFF. CDR3 nucleotide sequence: TGTGCCAGCAGCTTATTAGGGGCTGAAGCTTTCTTT.

This clonotype was observed a handful of times. The chain couples TRBV6-6 to TRBJ2-1; the D gene could be TRBD1 or TRBD2 (5 bases each). V was clipped by 0 bases and J by 3 bases, with 9 bases between them. Germline lookup yields CDR1 MNHNY and CDR2 SVGAGI (reference sequence). The CDR3 extends over 15 amino acids. For the CDR3, the DNA is TGTGCCAGCAGTTACTCTCCGGGGCACTACAATGAGCAGTTCTTC. Protein sequence: CASSYSPGHYNEQFF.

This clonotype has just a few counts. The V call is TRBV28, the J call TRBJ2-2; a weak D match, TRBD1 (6 bases). Germline values: CDR1 MDHEN, CDR2 SYDVKM. The CDR3 has 15 amino acids. V was trimmed by 6 bases and J by 1 base, leaving 12 bases between them. CDR3 bases: TGTGCCAGCAGCTGGACAGCGGAGAACACCGGGGAGCTGTTTTTT. This gives the protein CASSWTAENTGELFF.

This chain connects TRBV7-8 to TRBJ1-1; 7 nucleotides line up with TRBD1. Looked up from germline, CDR1 is SGHVS and CDR2 is FQNEAQ. The V and J ends lost 1 base and 6 bases, in that order; junction bases with no gene match: 8. CDR3 length: 15 residues. The CDR3: CASSLGGGGSAEAFF. The DNA for the CDR3 is TGTGCCAGCAGCTTAGGCGGAGGGGGCTCCGCTGAAGCTTTCTTT.

The rearrangement uses TRBV12-3 or TRBV12-4 and TRBJ1-1; D is unresolved. The CDR3 runs 13 residues. Trimming cost V 3 bases and J 1 base, with 6 bases left between them. The CDR3 DNA sequence: TGTGCCAGCAGTTTTACCCCGAACACTGAAGCTTTCTTT. This sequence encodes CASSFTPNTEAFF.

On this clonotype: This may come from a read error, since a much larger clone is one base off. The chain links TRBV7-2 to TRBJ2-5; D not certain. The CDR3 loop spans 12 amino acids. With 5 bases removed from V and 4 bases from J, the gap between germline ends came to 8 bases. CDR1 is SGHTA and CDR2 is FQGNSA in the germline V gene. The CDR3 protein is CASSPGPETQYF. The CDR3 coding sequence is TGTGCCAGCAGCCCCGGACCAGAGACCCAGTACTTC.

This chain uses TRBV28 with TRBJ2-7, with 7 bases that match TRBD1. The junction had 17 bases not matched to a gene; V was cut back by 7 bases and J by 2 bases. Germline CDR1 and CDR2: MDHEN and SYDVKM. The CDR3 consists of 17 residues. The CDR3 DNA sequence: TGTGCCAGCAAGTTGGGAGCTTGGGGGACAGCTACCTACGAGCAGTACTTC. This gives the protein CASKLGAWGTATYEQYF.

The chain recombines TRBV5-5 with TRBJ1-6; TRBD1 aligns across 7 bases. This CDR3 has 17 residues. Per the germline V gene, CDR1 is SGHKS and CDR2 is YYEKEE (reference sequence). The V and J ends lost 4 bases and 6 bases, in that order; junction bases with no gene match: 13. The CDR3 sequence is CASSLLSGTVTNSPLHF. CDR3 DNA sequence: TGTGCCAGCAGCCTCCTCTCCGGGACAGTCACTAATTCACCCCTCCACTTT.

V usage is TRBV5-4 and J usage is TRBJ2-3, with TRBD2 matching 11 bases. Germline assignment: CDR1 SGHNT and CDR2 YYREEE (reference sequence). CDR3 length: 17 residues. Trimming took 0 bases from V and 3 from J; bases not matched to a gene: 6. CDR3 sequence (DNA): TGTGCCAGCAGCTTGGAGCTAGCGGGAGGTGGGACAGATACGCAGTATTTT. This sequence encodes CASSLELAGGGTDTQYF.

This clonotype came up a few times. This chain links TRBV7-2 with TRBJ2-7; D is ambiguous. The CDR3 length is 14 residues. V lost 1 base to trimming and J lost 0 bases, with 7 bases between them. Germline values: CDR1 SGHTA, CDR2 FQGNSA. The CDR3 spells CASSLEASSYEQYF. The CDR3 nucleotides are TGTGCCAGCAGCTTAGAAGCTAGCTCCTACGAGCAGTACTTC.

A note on this clonotype: The CDR3 ends on some other residue instead of the conserved phenylalanine or tryptophan, so this is likely a read error. This rearrangement joins TRBV6-5 to TRBJ2-3; D possibly corresponds to TRBD1 (5 bases). Looked up from germline, CDR1 is MNHEY and CDR2 is SVGAGI. V was pared by 3 bases and J by 1 base, with 14 bases between. This CDR3 spans 16 amino acids. CDR3 sequence: CASSYTGLVRTDTQYL. CDR3 bases: TGTGCCAGCAGTTATACAGGCCTCGTTCGCACAGATACGCAGTATCTT.

Ten or more counts support this clonotype. The chain links TRBV6-1 to TRBJ2-7, with a weak D call TRBD1 (7 bases). CDR1 and CDR2 from the germline V gene are MNHNS and SASEGT. There are 13 residues in the CDR3. V lost 6 bases and J lost 3, with 12 bases in between. CDR3 protein: CASRRQGGYEQYF. In nucleotides, the CDR3 is TGTGCCAGCAGACGACAGGGAGGCTACGAGCAGTACTTC.

This clonotype showed up just a few times. The chain combines TRBV7-9 with TRBJ2-7; D is undetermined. V was clipped by 5 bases and J by 5 bases, with 7 bases between them. Germline V gene lookup returns CDR1 SEHNR and CDR2 FQNEAQ (reference sequence). The CDR3 loop spans 11 amino acids. The CDR3 DNA sequence: TGTGCCAGCAGCATCGAGCACGAGCAGTACGTC. This gives the protein CASSIEHEQYV.